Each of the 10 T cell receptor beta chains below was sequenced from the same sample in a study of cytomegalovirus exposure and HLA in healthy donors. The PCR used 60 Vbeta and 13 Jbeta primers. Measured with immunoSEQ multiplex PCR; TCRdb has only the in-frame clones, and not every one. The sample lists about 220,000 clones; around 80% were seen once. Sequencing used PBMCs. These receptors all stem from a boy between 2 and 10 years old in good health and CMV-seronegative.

In DNA form, the CDR3 reads TGCGCCAGCAGCCAAGTCTTCCCCGACATCTACAATGAGCAGTTCTTC. Its protein is CASSQVFPDIYNEQFF. This chain uses TRBV4-1 with TRBJ2-1; D ambiguous. Trimming stripped 1 base from V and 3 bases from J, with 13 bases between. CDR3 length: 16 residues. Looked up from germline, CDR1 is MGHRA and CDR2 is YSYEKL.

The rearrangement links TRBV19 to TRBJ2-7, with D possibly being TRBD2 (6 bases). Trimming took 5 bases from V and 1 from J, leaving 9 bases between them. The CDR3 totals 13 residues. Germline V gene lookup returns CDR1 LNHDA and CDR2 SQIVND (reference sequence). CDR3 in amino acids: CASSAGYSYEQYF. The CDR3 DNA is TGTGCCAGTAGTGCGGGATATTCCTACGAGCAGTACTTC.

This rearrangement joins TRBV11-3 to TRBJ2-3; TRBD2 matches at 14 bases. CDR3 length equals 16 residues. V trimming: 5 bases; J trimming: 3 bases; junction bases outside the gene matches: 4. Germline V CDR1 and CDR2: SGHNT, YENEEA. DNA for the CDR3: TGTGCCAGCAGCCCACGGACTAGCGGGGGGACAGATACGCAGTATTTT. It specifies CASSPRTSGGTDTQYF. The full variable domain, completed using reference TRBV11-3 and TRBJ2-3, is EAGVVQSPRYKIIEKKQPVAFWCNPISGHNTLYWYLQNLGQGPELLIRYENEEAVDDSQLPKDRFSAERLKGVDSTLKIQPAELGDSAVYLCASSPRTSGGTDTQYFGPGTRLTVL.

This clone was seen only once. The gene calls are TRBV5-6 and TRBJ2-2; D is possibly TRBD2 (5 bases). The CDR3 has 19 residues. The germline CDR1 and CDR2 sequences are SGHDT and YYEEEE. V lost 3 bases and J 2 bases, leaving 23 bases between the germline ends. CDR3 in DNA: TGTGCCAGCAGCTCAAAAACCTACCGAATAGCGTCAAACACCGGGGAGCTGTTTTTT. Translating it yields CASSSKTYRIASNTGELFF.

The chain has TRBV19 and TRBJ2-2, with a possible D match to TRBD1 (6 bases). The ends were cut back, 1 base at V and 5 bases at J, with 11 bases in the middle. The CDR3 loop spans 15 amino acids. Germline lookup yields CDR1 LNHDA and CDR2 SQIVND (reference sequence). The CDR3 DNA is TGTGCCAGTAGTATAGCCAGGGGTTCGACCGGGGAGCTGTTTTTT. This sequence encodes CASSIARGSTGELFF.

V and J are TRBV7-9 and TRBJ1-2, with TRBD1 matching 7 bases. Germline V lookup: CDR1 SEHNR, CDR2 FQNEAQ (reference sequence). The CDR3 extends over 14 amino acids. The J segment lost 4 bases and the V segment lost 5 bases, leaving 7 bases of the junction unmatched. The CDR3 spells CASSLEGASYGYTF. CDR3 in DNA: TGTGCCAGCAGCCTCGAGGGGGCGAGCTATGGCTACACCTTC.

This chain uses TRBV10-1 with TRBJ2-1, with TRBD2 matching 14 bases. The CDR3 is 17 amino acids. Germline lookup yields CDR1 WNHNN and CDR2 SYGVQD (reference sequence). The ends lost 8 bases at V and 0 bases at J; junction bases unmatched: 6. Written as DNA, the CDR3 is TGCGCCAGCGATCCGGGACTAGCGGGAGTCTCCTACAATGAGCAGTTCTTC. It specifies CASDPGLAGVSYNEQFF.

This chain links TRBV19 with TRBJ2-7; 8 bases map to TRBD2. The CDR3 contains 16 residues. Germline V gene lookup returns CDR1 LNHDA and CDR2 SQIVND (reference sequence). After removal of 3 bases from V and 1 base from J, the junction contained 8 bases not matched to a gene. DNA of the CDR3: TGTGCCAGTAGTATCCGCGGGGGGACTCTTTCCTACGAGCAGTACTTC. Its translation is CASSIRGGTLSYEQYF. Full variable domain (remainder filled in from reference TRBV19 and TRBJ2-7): DGGITQSPKYLFRKEGQNVTLSCEQNLNHDAMYWYRQDPGQGLRLIYYSQIVNDFQKGDIAEGYSVSREKKESFPLTVTSAQKNPTAFYLCASSIRGGTLSYEQYFGPGTRLTVT.

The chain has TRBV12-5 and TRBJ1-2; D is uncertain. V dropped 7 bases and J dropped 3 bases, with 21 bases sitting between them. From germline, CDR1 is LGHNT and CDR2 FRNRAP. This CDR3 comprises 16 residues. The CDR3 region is CASALNEGMGYYGYTF. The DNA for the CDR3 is TGTGCTAGTGCCCTCAATGAGGGAATGGGTTACTATGGCTACACCTTC.

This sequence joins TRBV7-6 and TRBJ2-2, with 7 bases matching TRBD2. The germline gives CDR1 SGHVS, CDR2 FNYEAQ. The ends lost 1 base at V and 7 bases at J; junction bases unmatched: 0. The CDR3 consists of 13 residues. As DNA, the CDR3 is TGTGCCAGCAGCTTAGGGGAGGGCGGGGAGCTGTTTTTT. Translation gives CASSLGEGGELFF. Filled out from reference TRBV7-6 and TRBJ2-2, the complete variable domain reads GAGVSQSPRYKVTKRGQDVALRCDPISGHVSLYWYRQALGQGPEFLTYFNYEAQQDKSGLPNDRFSAERPEGSISTLTIQRTEQRDSAMYRCASSLGEGGELFFGEGSRLTVL.